The present TCR beta chain was sequenced within a study of response to subunit inactivated influenza vaccine. Looked up from germline, CDR1 is LGHDT and CDR2 is YNNKEL (reference sequence). The V end was cut by 2 bases, the J end by 7 bases, with 6 bases between. This CDR3 is 11 amino acids long. From the RT-PCR reads, TCRdb called clonotypes with MiXCR, one entry per CDR3 protein. Seen here are about 540,000 distinct CDR3 sequences, roughly 25% observed once, and the top ten hold 2.8%. These data were also filed under a second study, of T cells expressing NK-cell markers. This second report adds: Libraries used 5'RACE template switching adding universal primer site and UMIs. Dominant NKG2C+ clonotypes accounted for roughly 1.0-7.0% of CD8+ T cells in six donors.

The source material was CD4+ T cells sorted from PBMCs, sampled approximately 12 days after vaccination. The genes are TRBV3-1 and TRBJ2-7; no definite D call. The origin of this receptor is a man aged 50 to 59 who received an inactivated influenza vaccine. CDR3 region: CASSQTNEQYF. Here the CDR3 DNA reads TGTGCCAGCAGCCAAACTAATGAGCAGTACTTC.